This T cell receptor (beta chain) was obtained from a study of T cell repertoires in cytomegalovirus infection. Overall study context: Both CMV infection and a matching HLA type were indicated by public TCR beta signatures. General observations from the study: Cumulated frequencies of public TCR beta families served to identify carriers of CMV plus the relevant HLA.

This clonotype was counted at least ten times. Antigen unknown. Germline V gene sequence: CDR1 SGHTA, CDR2 FQGNSA. This CDR3 contains 14 residues. V gave up 3 bases and J gave up 7 bases, with 10 bases separating them. TCRdb re-derived calls from the reads in MiXCR, one entry per CDR3 protein. The profile shows some 110,000 distinct CDR3 sequences, 10% of them singletons. The rearrangement joins TRBV7-2 to TRBJ1-6; maybe TRBD1 (5 bases). The source of this sequence is a human donor in good health (CMV status not recorded). Some clones in this sample may be carry-over from other donors' samples. Sequences were obtained from PBMCs, sequenced either directly or after in vitro stimulation (not recorded which). The CDR3 is CASSLGRRNSPLHF. In nucleotides, the CDR3 is TGTGCCAGCAGCTTGGGACGGAGAAATTCACCCCTCCACTTT.